Below are 25 T cell receptor beta chains sequenced from a single sample in a study of T cells in Graves' hyperthyroidism and ophthalmopathy. Amplified regions were TCR beta CDR3 sequences from RNA transcripts. The study used the HTBI primer set for a first-round RT-PCR of the TCR CDR3. Each CDR3 protein is one row after TCRdb ran MiXCR on the multiplex PCR reads. The sample holds roughly 800,000 distinct CDR3 sequences, more than 30% seen once. The specimen was blood. The receptors derive from a man aged 18-30 years with Graves' hyperthyroidism.

This clonotype was recorded a few times. The chain is built from TRBV6-6 and TRBJ2-5, with D possibly TRBD2 on 6 matching bases. The length of the CDR3 is 14 residues. V was cut by 2 bases and J by 4 bases, with 11 bases left in between. CDR1 and CDR2 (germline): MNHNY, SVGAGI (reference sequence). The CDR3 loop reads CASSYRGNGETQYF. The CDR3 nucleotides are TGTGCCAGCAGTTACCGGGGGAACGGAGAGACCCAGTACTTC.

In its sample, this clonotype was seen many times. The chain carries TRBV7-6 and TRBJ1-3, with D perhaps TRBD1 (6 bases). The CDR3 contains 15 residues. Trimming pared 4 bases from V and 2 bases from J, leaving 12 bases between. From germline, CDR1 is SGHVS and CDR2 FNYEAQ. The CDR3 sequence: CASSSAGGTGNTIYF. The DNA for the CDR3 is TGTGCCAGCAGCTCCGCGGGGGGCACTGGAAACACCATATATTTT. The variable domain in full, completed from reference TRBV7-6 and TRBJ1-3, reads GAGVSQSPRYKVTKRGQDVALRCDPISGHVSLYWYRQALGQGPEFLTYFNYEAQQDKSGLPNDRFSAERPEGSISTLTIQRTEQRDSAMYRCASSSAGGTGNTIYFGEGSWLTVV.

As for this clonotype: The junction departs from the called germline gene at one end, perhaps through a read error. The CDR3 protein is CASRHGDSYNQPQHF. CDR3 nucleotides: TGTGCCAGCAGGCATGGGGACAGCTATAATCAGCCCCAGCATTTT. The chain combines TRBV10-2 with TRBJ1-5, with 7 bases matching TRBD1. The CDR3 covers 15 residues. Germline CDR1 and CDR2: WSHSY and SAAADI.

Regarding this clonotype: A read error may produce the germline difference seen at one junction end. This chain links TRBV2 with TRBJ1-5, with 7 positions matching TRBD1. Germline V gene sequence: CDR1 SNHLY, CDR2 FYNNEI. CDR3 size: 16 residues. The CDR3 region is CASSQGTGEAGQPQHF. The CDR3 DNA sequence: TGCGCCAGCAGCCAAGGTACAGGGGAGGCGGGTCAGCCCCAGCATTTT.

Turning to this clonotype: A junction boundary mismatches the germline segment, possibly from a read error. The CDR3 region has the DNA TGTGCCGGCAGGGCCCAGCCATTGAACACTGAAGCTTTCTTT. Encoded protein: CAGRAQPLNTEAFF. J is TRBJ1-1 and V is TRBV6-5; a possible D gene is TRBD1 (5 bases). The germline gives CDR1 MNHEY, CDR2 SVGAGI. CDR3 length: 14 amino acids.

The chain is built from TRBV9 and TRBJ2-7; no reliable D call. This CDR3 has 16 amino acids. V was trimmed by 0 bases and J by 0 bases, leaving 13 bases between them. Germline loops: CDR1 SGDLS, CDR2 YYNGEE. The CDR3 region has the DNA TGTGCCAGCAGCGTAGGCTCGTCACTGAGCTCCTACGAGCAGTACTTC. Protein product: CASSVGSSLSSYEQYF.

This clonotype turned up a few times. The chain joins TRBV2 to TRBJ2-5; 13 nucleotides align to TRBD2. This CDR3 is built from 14 residues. After removal of 8 bases from V and 5 bases from J, the junction contained 5 bases not matched to a gene. The germline V gene encodes CDR1 SNHLY and CDR2 FYNNEI. This CDR3 is CASGGLAGRETQYF. As DNA, the CDR3 is TGTGCCAGCGGGGGACTAGCGGGGAGGGAGACCCAGTACTTC.

V is TRBV29-1 and J is TRBJ1-5; D ambiguous. V shed 8 bases and J shed 0 bases, with 23 bases lying between them. The CDR3 loop spans 17 amino acids. Per the germline V gene, CDR1 is SQVTM and CDR2 is ANQGSEA. The CDR3: CSIVVNTLLNSNQPQHF. The CDR3 region has the DNA TGCAGCATCGTTGTAAACACACTACTGAATAGCAATCAGCCCCAGCATTTT.

There are a few counts of this clonotype. The rearrangement uses TRBV20-1 and TRBJ1-2, with 8 bases matching TRBD1. The V segment lost 5 bases and the J segment 6 bases; nucleotides outside the gene matches: 11. CDR1 DFQATT and CDR2 SNEGSKA come from the germline V gene (reference sequence). The CDR3 contains 14 residues. CDR3 bases: TGCAGTGCTGACCATAGGACAGGGAAGGATGGCTACACCTTC. This encodes CSADHRTGKDGYTF.

The chain couples TRBV20-1 to TRBJ1-6; perhaps TRBD1 as D (5 bases). V shed 3 bases and J shed 4 bases, with 13 bases lying between them. The CDR3 has 15 residues. Germline V gives CDR1 DFQATT, CDR2 SNEGSKA (reference sequence). The chain's CDR3 is CSASPAGGYNSPLHF. Here the CDR3 DNA reads TGCAGTGCTAGTCCCGCGGGGGGTTATAATTCACCCCTCCACTTT.

There are many counts of this clonotype. The rearrangement joins TRBV7-2 to TRBJ2-7, with TRBD2 matching 10 bases. The junction had 3 bases not matched to a gene; V was cut back by 2 bases and J by 2 bases. CDR1 and CDR2 from the germline V gene are SGHTA and FQGNSA. This CDR3 is 15 amino acids long. This CDR3 is CASSLRTSGTYEQYF. In nucleotides, the CDR3 is TGTGCCAGCAGCTTACGGACTAGCGGAACCTACGAGCAGTACTTC.

J is TRBJ1-2 and V is TRBV10-3, with a possible D match to TRBD1 (6 bases). The CDR3 is 13 residues long. The V and J ends lost 3 bases and 3 bases respectively, with 8 bases between them. The germline CDR1 and CDR2 sequences are ENHRY and SYGVKD. Here the CDR3 reads CAISEGQYYGYTF. CDR3 coding DNA: TGTGCCATCAGTGAAGGACAGTACTATGGCTACACCTTC.

This clonotype was seen a few times. One end of the junction does not line up with germline, which may come from a read error. This chain's CDR3 is CANSYRRGANTGELFF. The CDR3 coding sequence is TGTGCCAACAGTTACCGGCGGGGTGCGAACACCGGGGAGCTGTTTTTT. V usage is TRBV6-5 and J usage is TRBJ2-2; perhaps TRBD2 as D (6 bases). Germline V lookup: CDR1 MNHEY, CDR2 SVGAGI. This CDR3 spans 16 amino acids.

The chain employs TRBV19 and TRBJ2-2; 8 nucleotides match TRBD1. The CDR3 spans 14 residues. Germline-derived CDR1 and CDR2 are LNHDA and SQIVND (reference sequence). Unmatched junction bases numbered 4, after V lost 7 bases and J lost 3 bases. CDR3 sequence: CASMRQGYTGELFF. CDR3 nucleotides: TGTGCCAGTATGAGACAGGGGTACACCGGGGAGCTGTTTTTT.

The rearrangement links TRBV7-2 to TRBJ2-6; TRBD1 aligns across 12 bases. The CDR3 sequence is 18 residues long. CDR1 and CDR2 (germline): SGHTA, FQGNSA. The V segment lost 1 base and the J segment 3 bases; nucleotides outside the gene matches: 4. The CDR3 nucleotides read TGTGCCAGCAGCTTAGGGGGACAGGGGGCGCGTGGGGCCAACGTCCTGACTTTC. Protein sequence: CASSLGGQGARGANVLTF.

V and J are TRBV29-1 and TRBJ1-2; possibly TRBD1 for D (6 bases). Trimming took off 3 bases at V and 5 bases at J, with 13 bases between the two ends. The CDR3 extends over 13 amino acids. CDR1 SQVTM and CDR2 ANQGSEA come from the germline V gene. The CDR3 DNA is TGCAGCGTTGATGGACAGAGCCTTTATGGCTACACCTTC. As protein: CSVDGQSLYGYTF.

This clonotype was detected ten times or more. The V and J genes are TRBV15 and TRBJ1-2; a possible D gene is TRBD1 (5 bases). The germline V and J ends were trimmed by 8 bases and 4 bases, with 11 bases remaining between them. The CDR3 has 12 residues. Germline loops: CDR1 LNHNV, CDR2 YYDKDF (reference sequence). The CDR3 coding sequence is TGTGCCACCGGCGGGACGGGCTATGGCTACACCTTC. This sequence encodes CATGGTGYGYTF.

In this sample, this clonotype turned up a few times. CDR3 nucleotides: TGCAGTGCTAGAGGGCGAGCGGACACCCAGGGGGCAACTAATGAAAAACTGTTTTTT. Translating gives CSARGRADTQGATNEKLFF. The J gene is TRBJ1-4, the V gene TRBV20-1; 7 bases line up with TRBD1. The junction had 14 bases not matched to a gene; V was cut back by 1 base and J by 0 bases. Germline-derived CDR1 and CDR2 are DFQATT and SNEGSKA (reference sequence). The CDR3 has 19 amino acids.

The chain is built from TRBV7-2 and TRBJ2-5; 9 bases are a match to TRBD2. CDR3 length: 18 residues. V gave up 6 bases and J gave up 1 base; unmatched junction bases: 15. The germline CDR1 and CDR2 sequences are SGHTA and FQGNSA. CDR3 DNA: TGTGCCAGCAGGCCTAACGGATGGGCTAGCGGGGCCCAAGAGACCCAGTACTTC. It translates to CASRPNGWASGAQETQYF.

The J gene is TRBJ2-5, the V gene TRBV12-3 or TRBV12-4, with D tentatively TRBD2 (5 bases). The CDR3 sequence is 16 residues long. The ends were cut back, 4 bases at V and 5 bases at J, with 20 bases in the middle. CDR3 nucleotide sequence: TGTGCCAGCAGTTCCCTGGGATCGAGGGTTGGGGAGACCCAGTACTTC. Its translation: CASSSLGSRVGETQYF.

This clonotype occurred many times. V usage is TRBV10-2 and J usage is TRBJ2-2, with D possibly being TRBD1 (5 bases). This CDR3 region has 12 residues. With 10 bases removed from V and 3 bases from J, the gap between germline ends came to 9 bases. Germline V gene sequence: CDR1 WSHSY, CDR2 SAAADI. CDR3: CAILGDTGELFF. The CDR3 DNA reads as TGCGCCATTCTAGGGGACACCGGGGAGCTGTTTTTT.

The sample holds many counts of this clonotype. This chain joins TRBV10-2 and TRBJ1-1; D remains ambiguous. CDR3 length: 12 residues. Trimming shortened V by 8 bases and J by 3 bases, and 10 bases separated the two germline ends. In germline, CDR1 is WSHSY, CDR2 SAAADI. CDR3 residues: CASADMDTEAFF. The DNA of the CDR3 is TGCGCCAGCGCGGATATGGACACTGAAGCTTTCTTT.

The genes are TRBV29-1 and TRBJ1-2; 9 nucleotides align to TRBD1. Germline assignment: CDR1 SQVTM and CDR2 ANQGSEA. The CDR3 length is 15 residues. V was clipped by 3 bases and J by 3 bases; unmatched bases: 8. The DNA for the CDR3 is TGCAGCGTTGAGGGGGACAGGGAGGGCTACTATGGCTACACCTTC. It yields the protein CSVEGDREGYYGYTF. Looking up the rest from reference TRBV29-1 and TRBJ1-2 gives the full variable domain: SAVISQKPSRDICQRGTSLTIQCQVDSQVTMMFWYRQQPGQSLTLIATANQGSEATYESGFVIDKFPISRPNLTFSTLTVSNMSPEDSSIYLCSVEGDREGYYGYTFGSGTRLTVV.

The J gene is TRBJ2-5, the V gene TRBV25-1; D is undetermined. The germline CDR1 and CDR2 sequences are MGHDK and SYGVNS. Trimming shortened V by 5 bases and J by 4 bases, and 14 bases separated the two germline ends. CDR3 length: 14 amino acids. As DNA, the CDR3 is TGTGCCAGCAGTTTCGGTCGAAAGGGAGAGACCCAGTACTTC. Protein sequence: CASSFGRKGETQYF.

This clonotype was seen only once. The V call is TRBV19, the J call TRBJ1-1; possible D gene TRBD1, 6 bases. Looked up from germline, CDR1 is LNHDA and CDR2 is SQIVND (reference sequence). CDR3 length equals 14 residues. V lost 7 bases to trimming and J lost 4 bases, with 16 bases between them. As DNA, the CDR3 is TGTGCCAGTACGCCAACAGGGATGGGCACTGAAGCTTTCTTT. Translation: CASTPTGMGTEAFF.